The sequence of this T cell receptor beta chain was determined in a study of CD8+ T cells in alopecia areata (dated by TCRdb to the late 2010s). About the study as a whole: To study T cell clonal expansion in alopecia areata, the researchers applied high-throughput TCRbeta sequencing to both the C3H/HeJ mouse model and human patients. immunoSEQ multiplex PCR using 35 Vbeta forward primers and 13 Jbeta reverse primers was used to amplify TCRbeta CDR3 regions. In humans, TCRbeta sequencing was performed on scalp tissue and on sorted CD4+ and CD8+ peripheral blood T cells from healthy controls and from patients with patchy or totalis/universalis alopecia areata. Scalp clonality was compared across normal scalp (n=4), patchy alopecia areata scalp (n=8), and alopecia totalis/universalis scalp (n=8). RNA was obtained with the PAXgene miRNA kit for fixed scalp, the miRNeasy kit for PBMCs, and the RNeasy kit for mouse skin.

The paper's findings and limits, for the study overall: Scalp TCR repertoire analysis is complicated because resident alphabeta T cells in normal human skin are also sequenced, whereas mouse skin is dominated by gammadelta T cells. Compared with normal scalp, lesional scalp, particularly in alopecia totalis/universalis, had higher clonality and more expanded CD8+ clones, which suggests antigenic drive. Shared TCR sequences between patients were less evident than in mice, which may be partly attributable to HLA diversity in the patient population.

After PBMCs were isolated by density centrifugation and stained for CD3, CD4 and CD8, a FACSAria was used to sort CD4+ and CD8+ T cells. Scalp biopsies and blood samples were provided by unaffected controls. This clone was seen only a few times. Its antigen is still unknown. No base quality information exists; no much larger clone differs at one position. The germline V gene encodes CDR1 LNHDA and CDR2 SQIVND (reference sequence). The CDR3 numbers 14 residues from cysteine through phenylalanine. Only the CDR3 DNA is retained, 42 bases long and in frame from the first base. V is cut by 6 bases and J by 6 bases, and the space between the germline ends is 15 bases. Library creation used the immunoSEQ multiplex PCR assay. For TCR sequencing, RNA was extracted from every sample and reverse transcribed into cDNA to serve as template. SuperScript III was used for first-strand cDNA synthesis, primed with a 2:1 mix of oligo-dT and random hexamers. Amplification bias was assessed with a synthetic immune receptor repertoire, and residual bias was removed computationally. Turning to the authors' computational methods: After raw reads were preprocessed to remove errors, the CDR3 was defined following IMGT conventions as running from the conserved cysteine to phenylalanine. Clonality was calculated as 1 minus Shannon entropy normalized by log2 of the number of productive unique TCRs. Scalp TCRbeta sequences were cross-referenced with sorted blood CD4 and CD8 repertoires so that the CD4 or CD8 identity of scalp clones could be inferred. Imported from immuneACCESS, the table was reduced by TCRdb to in-frame sequences with V and J called. These copies leave out some clones; in studies compared against another copy, an unresolved V gene accounts for under half, and the cause of the remainder is not known. That table supplies the V and J calls and clone size; D and trimming were determined from the DNA. In all, the sample holds over 150,000 clones, and roughly three fifths of those were seen once. In total, the top ten clones hold 4.5% to 6% of the sample.

This chain joins TRBV19 to TRBJ1-5; TRBD1 might be the D gene, on 6 matching bases. Input material: CD8+ T cells sorted from blood. The sequence derives from a human donor in good health. The DNA sequence is as follows: TGTGCCAGTAGCCCGGGGGCGATGAGTCAGCCCCAGCATTTT. This sequence encodes CASSPGAMSQPQHF. With the portions outside the CDR3 filled from the reference TRBV19 and TRBJ1-5 genes, the complete variable region becomes DGGITQSPKYLFRKEGQNVTLSCEQNLNHDAMYWYRQDPGQGLRLIYYSQIVNDFQKGDIAEGYSVSREKKESFPLTVTSAQKNPTAFYLCASSPGAMSQPQHFGDGTRLSIL.